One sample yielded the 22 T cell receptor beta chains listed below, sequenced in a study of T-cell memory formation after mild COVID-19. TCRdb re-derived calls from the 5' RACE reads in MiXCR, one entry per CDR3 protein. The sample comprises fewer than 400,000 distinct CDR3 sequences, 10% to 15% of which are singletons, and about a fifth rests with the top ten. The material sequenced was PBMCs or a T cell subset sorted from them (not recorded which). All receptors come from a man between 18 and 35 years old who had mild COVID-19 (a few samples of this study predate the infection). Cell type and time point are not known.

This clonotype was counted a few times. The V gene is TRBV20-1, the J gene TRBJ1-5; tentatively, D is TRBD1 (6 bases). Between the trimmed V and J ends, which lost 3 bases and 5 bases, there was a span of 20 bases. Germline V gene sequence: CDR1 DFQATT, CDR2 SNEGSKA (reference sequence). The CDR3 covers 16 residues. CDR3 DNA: TGCAGTGCTAGTCCTAGGGGGGGGCGCTCCCATCAGCCCCAGCATTTT. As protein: CSASPRGGRSHQPQHF.

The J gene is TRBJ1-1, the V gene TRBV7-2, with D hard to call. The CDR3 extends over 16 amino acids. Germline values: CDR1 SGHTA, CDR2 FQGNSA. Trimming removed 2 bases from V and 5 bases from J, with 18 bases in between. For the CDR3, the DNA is TGTGCCAGCAGCTTAATTCCGACCCTGTTGGGAACTGAAGCTTTCTTT. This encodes CASSLIPTLLGTEAFF.

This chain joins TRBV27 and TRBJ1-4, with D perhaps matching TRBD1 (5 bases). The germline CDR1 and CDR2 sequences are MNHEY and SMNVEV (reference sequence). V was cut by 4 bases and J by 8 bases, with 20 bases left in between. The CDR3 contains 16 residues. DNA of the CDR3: TGTGCCAGCAGTTCGAAAGGGACCGCGAGGAGAGAAAAACTGTTTTTT. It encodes CASSSKGTARREKLFF.

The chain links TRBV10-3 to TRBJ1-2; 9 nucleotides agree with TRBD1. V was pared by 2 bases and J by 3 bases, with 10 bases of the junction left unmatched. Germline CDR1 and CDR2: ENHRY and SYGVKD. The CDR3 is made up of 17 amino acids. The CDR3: CAISERGQGSPDYGYTF. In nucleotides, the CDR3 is TGTGCCATCAGTGAGCGGGGACAGGGATCCCCTGACTATGGCTACACCTTC.

This CDR3 is CASSLAPTGSQETQYF. For the CDR3, the DNA is TGTGCCAGCAGCTTAGCGCCAACAGGCTCCCAAGAGACCCAGTACTTC. This chain joins TRBV7-7 and TRBJ2-5, with D possibly TRBD1 on 5 matching bases. V was clipped by 0 bases and J by 1 base, with 12 bases between them. This CDR3 region has 16 residues. From germline, CDR1 is SSHAT and CDR2 FNYEAQ (reference sequence).

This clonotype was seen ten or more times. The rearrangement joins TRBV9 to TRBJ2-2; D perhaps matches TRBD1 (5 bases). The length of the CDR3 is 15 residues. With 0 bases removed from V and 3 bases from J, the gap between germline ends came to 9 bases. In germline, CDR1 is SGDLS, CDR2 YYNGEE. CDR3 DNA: TGTGCCAGCAGCGTAGATCAGGGTTACACCGGGGAGCTGTTTTTT. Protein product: CASSVDQGYTGELFF. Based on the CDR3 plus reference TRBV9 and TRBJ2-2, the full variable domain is DSGVTQTPKHLITATGQRVTLRCSPRSGDLSVYWYQQSLDQGLQFLIQYYNGEERAKGNILERFSAQQFPDLHSELNLSSLELGDSALYFCASSVDQGYTGELFFGEGSRLTVL.

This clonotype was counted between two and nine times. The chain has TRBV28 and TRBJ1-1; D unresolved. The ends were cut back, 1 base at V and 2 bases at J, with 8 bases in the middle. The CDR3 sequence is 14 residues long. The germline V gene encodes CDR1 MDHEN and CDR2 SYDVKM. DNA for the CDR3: TGTGCCAGCAGTTTATATATGGGTAACACTGAAGCTTTCTTT. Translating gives CASSLYMGNTEAFF.

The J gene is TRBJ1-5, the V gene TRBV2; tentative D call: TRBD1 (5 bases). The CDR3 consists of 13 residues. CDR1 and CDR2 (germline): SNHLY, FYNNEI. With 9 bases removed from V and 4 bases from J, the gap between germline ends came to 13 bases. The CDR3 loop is CASNRGDNQPQHF. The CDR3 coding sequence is TGTGCCAGTAACCGGGGCGATAATCAGCCCCAGCATTTT.

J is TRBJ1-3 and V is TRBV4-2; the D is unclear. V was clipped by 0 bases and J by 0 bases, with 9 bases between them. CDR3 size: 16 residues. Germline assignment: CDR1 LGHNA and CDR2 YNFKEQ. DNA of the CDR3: TGTGCCAGCAGCCAAGAGGTCAGGAGCTCTGGAAACACCATATATTTT. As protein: CASSQEVRSSGNTIYF.

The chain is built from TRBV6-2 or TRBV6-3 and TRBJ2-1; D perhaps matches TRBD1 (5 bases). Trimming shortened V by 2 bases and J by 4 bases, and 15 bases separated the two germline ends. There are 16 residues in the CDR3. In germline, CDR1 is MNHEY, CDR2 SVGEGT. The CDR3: CASSYRAVGAYNEQFF. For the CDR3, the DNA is TGTGCCAGCAGTTACAGGGCGGTAGGGGCTTACAATGAGCAGTTCTTC.

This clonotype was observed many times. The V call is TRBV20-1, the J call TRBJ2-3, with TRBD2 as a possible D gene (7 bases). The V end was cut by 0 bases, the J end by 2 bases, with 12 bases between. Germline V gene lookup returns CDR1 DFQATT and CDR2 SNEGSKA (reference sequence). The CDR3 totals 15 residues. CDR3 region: CSARDRRGLTDTQYF. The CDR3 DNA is TGCAGTGCTAGAGATCGGCGGGGGCTCACAGATACGCAGTATTTT.

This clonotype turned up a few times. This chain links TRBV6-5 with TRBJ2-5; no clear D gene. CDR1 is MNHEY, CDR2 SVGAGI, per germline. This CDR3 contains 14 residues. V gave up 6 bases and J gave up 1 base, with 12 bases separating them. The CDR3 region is CASRPHNSQETQYF. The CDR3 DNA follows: TGTGCCAGCAGACCACATAACTCCCAAGAGACCCAGTACTTC.

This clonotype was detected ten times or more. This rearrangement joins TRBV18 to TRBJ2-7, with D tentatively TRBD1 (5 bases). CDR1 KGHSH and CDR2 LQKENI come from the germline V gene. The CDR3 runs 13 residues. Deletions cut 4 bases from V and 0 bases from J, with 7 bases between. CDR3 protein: CASSLDISYEQYF. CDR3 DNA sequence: TGTGCCAGCTCACTGGACATCTCCTACGAGCAGTACTTC.

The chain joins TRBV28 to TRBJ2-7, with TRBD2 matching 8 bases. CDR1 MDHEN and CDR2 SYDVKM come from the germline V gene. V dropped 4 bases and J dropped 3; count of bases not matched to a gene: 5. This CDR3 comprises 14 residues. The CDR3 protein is CASSYAGGHYEQYV. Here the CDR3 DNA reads TGTGCCAGCAGTTACGCGGGGGGCCACTACGAGCAGTACGTC.

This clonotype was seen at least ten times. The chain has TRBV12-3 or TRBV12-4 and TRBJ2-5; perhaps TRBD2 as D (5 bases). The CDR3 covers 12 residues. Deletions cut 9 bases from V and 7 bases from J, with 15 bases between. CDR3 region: CARRETFVTQYF. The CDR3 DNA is TGTGCCAGGAGGGAAACCTTTGTGACCCAGTACTTC.

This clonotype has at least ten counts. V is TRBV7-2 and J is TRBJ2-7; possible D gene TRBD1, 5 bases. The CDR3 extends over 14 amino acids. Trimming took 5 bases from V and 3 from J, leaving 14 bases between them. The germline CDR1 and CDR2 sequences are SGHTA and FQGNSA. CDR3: CASSPPGARYEQYF. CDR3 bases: TGTGCCAGCAGCCCCCCTGGGGCCCGCTACGAGCAGTACTTC.

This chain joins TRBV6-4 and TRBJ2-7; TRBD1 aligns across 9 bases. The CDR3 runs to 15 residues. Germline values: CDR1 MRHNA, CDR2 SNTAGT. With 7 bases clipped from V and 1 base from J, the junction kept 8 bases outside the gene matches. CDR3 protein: CASTKHRGLSYEQYF. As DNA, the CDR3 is TGTGCCAGCACGAAACACAGGGGGCTGTCCTACGAGCAGTACTTC.

CDR3 residues: CSAVLYGQPQHF. Written as DNA, the CDR3 is TGCAGTGCTGTTCTCTACGGCCAGCCCCAGCATTTT. The chain employs TRBV20-1 and TRBJ1-5; D is uncertain. Germline CDR1 DFQATT, CDR2 SNEGSKA (reference sequence). CDR3 size: 12 residues. V was cut by 5 bases and J by 7 bases, with 12 bases left in between.

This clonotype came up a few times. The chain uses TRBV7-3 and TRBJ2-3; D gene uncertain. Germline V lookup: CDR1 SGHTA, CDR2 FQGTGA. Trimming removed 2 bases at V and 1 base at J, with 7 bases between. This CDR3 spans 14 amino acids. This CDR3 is CASSLSRGTDTQYF. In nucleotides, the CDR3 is TGTGCCAGCAGCTTATCTCGGGGCACAGATACGCAGTATTTT.

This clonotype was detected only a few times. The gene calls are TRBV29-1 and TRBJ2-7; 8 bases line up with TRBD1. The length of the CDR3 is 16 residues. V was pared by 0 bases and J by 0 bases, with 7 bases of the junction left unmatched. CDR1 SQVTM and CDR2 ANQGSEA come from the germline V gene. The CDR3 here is CSVEDLGTGNSYEQYF. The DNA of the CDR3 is TGCAGCGTTGAAGATCTAGGGACAGGCAACTCCTACGAGCAGTACTTC.

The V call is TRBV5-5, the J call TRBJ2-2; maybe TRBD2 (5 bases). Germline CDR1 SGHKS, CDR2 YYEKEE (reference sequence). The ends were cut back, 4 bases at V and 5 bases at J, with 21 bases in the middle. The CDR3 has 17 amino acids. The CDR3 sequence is CASSTIMPREGTGELFF. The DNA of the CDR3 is TGTGCCAGCAGCACAATAATGCCGAGGGAAGGGACCGGGGAGCTGTTTTTT.

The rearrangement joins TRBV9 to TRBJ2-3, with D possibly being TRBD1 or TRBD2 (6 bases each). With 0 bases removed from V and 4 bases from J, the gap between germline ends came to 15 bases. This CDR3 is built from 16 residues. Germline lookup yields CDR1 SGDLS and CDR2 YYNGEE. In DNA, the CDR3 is TGTGCCAGCAGCGTAGTTGAGGGGGGACCGCCAGATACGCAGTATTTT. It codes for CASSVVEGGPPDTQYF.